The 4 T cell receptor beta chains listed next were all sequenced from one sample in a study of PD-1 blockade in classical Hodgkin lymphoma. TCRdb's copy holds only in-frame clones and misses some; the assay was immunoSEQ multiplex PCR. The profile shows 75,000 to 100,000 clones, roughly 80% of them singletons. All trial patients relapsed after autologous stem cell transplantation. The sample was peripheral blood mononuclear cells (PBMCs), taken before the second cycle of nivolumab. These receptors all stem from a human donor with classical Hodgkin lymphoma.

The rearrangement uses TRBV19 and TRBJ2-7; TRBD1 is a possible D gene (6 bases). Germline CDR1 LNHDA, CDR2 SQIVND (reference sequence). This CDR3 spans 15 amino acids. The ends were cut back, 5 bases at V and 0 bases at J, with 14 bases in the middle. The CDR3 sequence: CASSVKTGSSYEQYF. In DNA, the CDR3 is TGTGCCAGTAGTGTTAAGACAGGTAGCTCCTACGAGCAGTACTTC. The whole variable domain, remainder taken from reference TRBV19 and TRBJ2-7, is DGGITQSPKYLFRKEGQNVTLSCEQNLNHDAMYWYRQDPGQGLRLIYYSQIVNDFQKGDIAEGYSVSREKKESFPLTVTSAQKNPTAFYLCASSVKTGSSYEQYFGPGTRLTVT.

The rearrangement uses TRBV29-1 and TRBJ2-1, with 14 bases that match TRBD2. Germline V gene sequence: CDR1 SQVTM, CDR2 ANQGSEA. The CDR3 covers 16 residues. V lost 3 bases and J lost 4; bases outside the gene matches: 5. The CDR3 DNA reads TGCAGCGTTGATGCCGGGACTAGCGGGAGATACAATGAGCAGTTCTTC. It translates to CSVDAGTSGRYNEQFF.

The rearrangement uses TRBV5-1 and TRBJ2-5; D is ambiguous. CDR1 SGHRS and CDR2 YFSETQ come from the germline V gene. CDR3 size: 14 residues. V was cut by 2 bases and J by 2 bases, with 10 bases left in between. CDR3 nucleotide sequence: TGCGCCAGCAGCTTATTAACACCTCAAGAGACCCAGTACTTC. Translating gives CASSLLTPQETQYF.

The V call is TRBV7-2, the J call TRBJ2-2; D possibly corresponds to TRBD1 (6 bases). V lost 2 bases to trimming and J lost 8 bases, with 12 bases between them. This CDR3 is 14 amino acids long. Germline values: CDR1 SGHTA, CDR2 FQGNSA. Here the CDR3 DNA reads TGTGCCAGCAGCTTAACGGGACATAGTGGGGAGCTGTTTTTT. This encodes CASSLTGHSGELFF. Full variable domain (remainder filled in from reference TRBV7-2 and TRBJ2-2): GAGVSQSPSNKVTEKGKDVELRCDPISGHTALYWYRQSLGQGLEFLIYFQGNSAPDKSGLPSDRFSAERTGGSVSTLTIQRTQQEDSAVYLCASSLTGHSGELFFGEGSRLTVL.